Listed here are 21 T cell receptor beta chains from one sample, sequenced in a study of cytomegalovirus exposure and HLA in healthy donors. The table came from immunoSEQ multiplex PCR; TCRdb's copy has only in-frame clones and leaves some out. In the table there are some 79,000 clones, around 94% of which are singletons. Sequenced material: PBMCs. All receptors come from a woman aged 18-29 years in good health and CMV-seropositive.

The chain joins TRBV6-1 to TRBJ1-2; 9 bases are shared with TRBD1. J was trimmed by 3 bases and V by 4 bases; bases with no gene match: 9. CDR1 is MNHNS, CDR2 SASEGT, per germline. This CDR3 comprises 16 residues. The CDR3: CASSGGQGRLYYGYTF. CDR3 DNA sequence: TGTGCCAGCAGTGGGGGACAGGGACGTCTCTACTATGGCTACACCTTC.

The V gene is TRBV5-1, the J gene TRBJ1-1; TRBD1 aligns across 7 bases. Germline CDR1 and CDR2: SGHRS and YFSETQ. The CDR3 sequence is 14 residues long. Unmatched junction bases numbered 4, after V lost 4 bases and J lost 1 base. CDR3 protein: CASSRQGGNTEAFF. The CDR3 DNA follows: TGCGCCAGCAGCCGACAGGGAGGGAACACTGAAGCTTTCTTT. The whole variable domain, filled in from reference TRBV5-1 and TRBJ1-1, reads KAGVTQTPRYLIKTRGQQVTLSCSPISGHRSVSWYQQTPGQGLQFLFEYFSETQRNKGNFPGRFSGRQFSNSRSEMNVSTLELGDSALYLCASSRQGGNTEAFFGQGTRLTVV.

This clone was seen once. The DNA of the CDR3 is TGTGCCAGTAGTAGAGGCAGGGTTGGGCAGTTCTTC. Residues: CASSRGRVGQFF. This sequence joins TRBV19 and TRBJ2-1, with a possible D match to TRBD1 (5 bases). The length of the CDR3 is 12 residues. The germline V gene has CDR1 LNHDA and CDR2 SQIVND (reference sequence). Trimming removed 4 bases from V and 12 bases from J, with 13 bases in between.

A single count supports this clone. The rearrangement joins TRBV6-5 to TRBJ2-3, with 7 bases identical to TRBD1. The CDR3 is 15 residues long. V gave up 11 bases and J gave up 5 bases; unmatched junction bases: 16. The V gene's germline CDR1 is MNHEY and CDR2 SVGAGI. CDR3 DNA: TGTGCCTCCCGACGGACAGGCGGTTCGGGAGATACGCAGTATTTT. Encoded protein: CASRRTGGSGDTQYF.

This clone was recorded a few times. The V gene is TRBV5-1, the J gene TRBJ2-3; 12 positions match TRBD2. The CDR3 is made up of 19 amino acids. With 0 bases clipped from V and 1 base from J, the junction kept 9 bases outside the gene matches. CDR1 and CDR2 from the germline V gene are SGHRS and YFSETQ. CDR3 sequence: CASSLALGLAGGRTDTQYF. CDR3 coding DNA: TGCGCCAGCAGCTTGGCCTTAGGGCTAGCGGGGGGGCGCACAGATACGCAGTATTTT.

The chain recombines TRBV7-9 with TRBJ1-2, with 11 nucleotides matching TRBD1. The CDR3 runs to 15 residues. Trimming removed 4 bases from V and 6 bases from J; junction bases left unmatched: 7. The germline V gene has CDR1 SEHNR and CDR2 FQNEAQ (reference sequence). In DNA form, the CDR3 reads TGTGCCAGCAGCTCTGGACAGGGGGCGCGTAATGGCTACACCTTC. It yields the protein CASSSGQGARNGYTF. Using reference TRBV7-9 and TRBJ1-2 for the parts outside the CDR3, the full variable domain is DTGVSQNPRHKITKRGQNVTFRCDPISEHNRLYWYRQTLGQGPEFLTYFQNEAQLEKSRLLSDRFSAERPKGSFSTLEIQRTEQGDSAMYLCASSSGQGARNGYTFGSGTRLTVV.

This chain connects TRBV7-9 to TRBJ1-4; 7 nucleotides match TRBD1. Trimming took 5 bases from V and 8 from J; bases not matched to a gene: 11. This CDR3 is 15 amino acids long. Germline CDR1 is SEHNR and CDR2 is FQNEAQ (reference sequence). CDR3 sequence (DNA): TGTGCCAGCAGCGAACCGGCCACAGGGGTGGAAAAACTGTTTTTT. The encoded protein is CASSEPATGVEKLFF.

This chain's CDR3 is CASSLVGGEAYNEQFF. DNA of the CDR3: TGCGCCAGCAGCTTGGTCGGAGGGGAGGCCTACAATGAGCAGTTCTTC. The V call is TRBV5-1, the J call TRBJ2-1, with D possibly being TRBD2 (6 bases). Trimming pared 0 bases from V and 2 bases from J, leaving 12 bases between. Per germline, CDR1 SGHRS and CDR2 YFSETQ. The CDR3 consists of 16 residues.

The rearrangement joins TRBV4-1 to TRBJ2-7; D unclear. Germline V lookup: CDR1 MGHRA, CDR2 YSYEKL. This CDR3 is 13 amino acids long. Trimming took off 0 bases at V and 4 bases at J, with 7 bases between the two ends. The CDR3, as DNA: TGCGCCAGCAGCCAAGAAAACTTTTACGAGCAGTACTTC. As protein: CASSQENFYEQYF.

The chain is built from TRBV5-6 and TRBJ2-7; 10 bases line up with TRBD2. Losses at the gene ends were 4 bases for V and 2 bases for J; bases not matched to a gene: 0. There are 13 residues in the CDR3. Per the germline V gene, CDR1 is SGHDT and CDR2 is YYEEEE. The DNA of the CDR3 is TGTGCCAGCAGCACTAGCGGGGCCTACGAGCAGTACTTC. It specifies CASSTSGAYEQYF.

This chain joins TRBV9 and TRBJ1-3, with 10 bases fitting TRBD1. J gave up 7 bases and V 4 bases, and 5 bases lay outside the gene matches. There are 14 residues in the CDR3. Germline V CDR1 and CDR2: SGDLS, YYNGEE. CDR3 sequence: CASSIDRGPNTIYF. CDR3 bases: TGTGCCAGCAGCATAGACAGGGGGCCGAACACCATATATTTT.

J is TRBJ2-7 and V is TRBV6-4; maybe TRBD1 (6 bases). The length of the CDR3 is 17 residues. CDR1 is MRHNA, CDR2 SNTAGT, per germline. Between the trimmed V and J ends, which lost 3 bases and 2 bases, there was a span of 20 bases. The CDR3 nucleotides read TGTGCCAGCAGTGAAAATCCGAAAATAGGACAGACCTACGAGCAGTACTTC. This translates into CASSENPKIGQTYEQYF.

J is TRBJ1-5 and V is TRBV12-5; TRBD1 agrees at 7 bases. The CDR3 runs 15 residues. The germline V gene encodes CDR1 LGHNT and CDR2 FRNRAP. The V and J ends lost 5 bases and 9 bases, in that order; junction bases with no gene match: 13. CDR3 in DNA: TGTGCTAGTGGTGTGGGACAGAGCTTCGGGCCGCCCCAGCATTTT. Its translation: CASGVGQSFGPPQHF.

V and J are TRBV2 and TRBJ2-2; weak D call: TRBD2 (6 bases). CDR3 size: 15 residues. V gave up 4 bases and J gave up 3 bases, with 12 bases separating them. Germline V lookup: CDR1 SNHLY, CDR2 FYNNEI. CDR3 residues: CASSGGRTDTGELFF. CDR3 nucleotide sequence: TGTGCCAGCAGTGGGGGGAGGACGGACACCGGGGAGCTGTTTTTT.

The chain has TRBV2 and TRBJ2-3; D remains ambiguous. Deletions cut 1 base from V and 1 base from J, with 6 bases between. CDR1 and CDR2 (germline): SNHLY, FYNNEI. The CDR3 contains 14 residues. The DNA for the CDR3 is TGTGCCAGCAGTGAAGTACGGGGCACAGATACGCAGTATTTT. This codes for CASSEVRGTDTQYF.

The chain links TRBV19 to TRBJ1-1; D remains ambiguous. V shed 5 bases and J shed 2 bases, with 6 bases lying between them. Germline V gene sequence: CDR1 LNHDA, CDR2 SQIVND (reference sequence). This CDR3 spans 12 amino acids. The CDR3 DNA follows: TGTGCCAGTAGTTGGCTTAACACTGAAGCTTTCTTT. Translated: CASSWLNTEAFF.

The rearrangement joins TRBV28 to TRBJ1-2, with 10 bases matching TRBD1. The V segment lost 6 bases and the J segment 3 bases; nucleotides outside the gene matches: 10. The CDR3 covers 16 residues. The germline V gene has CDR1 MDHEN and CDR2 SYDVKM. CDR3 protein: CASSLTGGAHYYGYTF. As DNA, the CDR3 is TGTGCCAGCAGCCTGACAGGGGGCGCCCATTACTATGGCTACACCTTC.

V usage is TRBV6-6 and J usage is TRBJ1-1, with a weak D call TRBD1 (5 bases). The germline CDR1 and CDR2 sequences are MNHNY and SVGAGI (reference sequence). The germline V and J ends were trimmed by 4 bases and 7 bases, with 19 bases remaining between them. The CDR3 is made up of 15 amino acids. The CDR3 coding sequence is TGTGCCAGCAGTTCAAGAGCGACAGTTGTGGATGAAGCTTTCTTT. This gives the protein CASSSRATVVDEAFF.

The rearrangement uses TRBV5-1 and TRBJ2-7; 13 bases are shared with TRBD2. The V segment lost 3 bases and the J segment 2 bases; nucleotides outside the gene matches: 5. Germline V gene lookup returns CDR1 SGHRS and CDR2 YFSETQ. The CDR3 has 16 amino acids. CDR3 nucleotide sequence: TGCGCCAGCAGCTACCAACTAGCGGGGGGGACCTACGAGCAGTACTTC. Its protein is CASSYQLAGGTYEQYF.

This clone was recorded once. V is TRBV28 and J is TRBJ1-2, with D tentatively TRBD1 (5 bases). The germline V gene encodes CDR1 MDHEN and CDR2 SYDVKM. The ends were cut back, 5 bases at V and 4 bases at J, with 14 bases in the middle. This CDR3 has 14 residues. CDR3 DNA: TGTGCCAGCAGTCCCACAGGAGTCCTCTATGGCTACACCTTC. Its translation: CASSPTGVLYGYTF.

The chain is built from TRBV5-4 and TRBJ1-4, with D unresolved. The CDR3 has 15 amino acids. The germline V gene has CDR1 SGHNT and CDR2 YYREEE (reference sequence). The V gene lost 0 bases and the J gene lost 5 bases, with 11 bases spanning the gap. The CDR3, as DNA: TGTGCCAGCAGCTTGGGGCGAACAGTGAATGAAAAACTGTTTTTT. It yields the protein CASSLGRTVNEKLFF.